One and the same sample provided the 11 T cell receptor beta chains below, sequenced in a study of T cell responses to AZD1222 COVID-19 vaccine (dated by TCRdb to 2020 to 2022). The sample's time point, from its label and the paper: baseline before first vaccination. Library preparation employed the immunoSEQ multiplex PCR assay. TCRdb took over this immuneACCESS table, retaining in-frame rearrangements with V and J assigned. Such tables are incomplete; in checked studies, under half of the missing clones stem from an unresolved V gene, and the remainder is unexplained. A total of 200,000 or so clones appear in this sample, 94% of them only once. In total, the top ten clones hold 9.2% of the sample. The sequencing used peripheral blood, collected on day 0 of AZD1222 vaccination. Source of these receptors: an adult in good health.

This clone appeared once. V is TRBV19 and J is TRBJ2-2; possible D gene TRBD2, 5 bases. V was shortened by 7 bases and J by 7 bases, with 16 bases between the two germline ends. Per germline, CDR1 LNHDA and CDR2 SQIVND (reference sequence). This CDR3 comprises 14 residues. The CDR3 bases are TGTGCCAGTAAGGCGGGTCCATCGAACGGGGAGCTGTTTTTT. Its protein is CASKAGPSNGELFF.

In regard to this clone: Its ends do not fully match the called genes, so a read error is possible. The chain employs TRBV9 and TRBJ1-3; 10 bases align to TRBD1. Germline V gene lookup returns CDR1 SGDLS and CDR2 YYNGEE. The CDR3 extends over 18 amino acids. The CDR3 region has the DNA TGTGCCAGCAGCGTAGGGATTCTGGACAGGGGGGGTGGAGACACCATATATTTT. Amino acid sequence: CASSVGILDRGGGDTIYF.

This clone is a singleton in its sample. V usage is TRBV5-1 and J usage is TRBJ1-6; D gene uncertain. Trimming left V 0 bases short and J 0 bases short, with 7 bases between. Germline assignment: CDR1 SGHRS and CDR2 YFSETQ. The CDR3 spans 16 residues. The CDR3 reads CASSLDTDSYNSPLHF. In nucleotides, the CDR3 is TGCGCCAGCAGCTTGGACACCGACTCCTATAATTCACCCCTCCACTTT.

CDR3 residues: CASSVTSRPTSSSYNSPLHF. The CDR3 nucleotides read TGTGCCAGCAGCGTAACAAGCAGACCGACTTCCAGCTCCTATAATTCACCCCTCCACTTT. The chain carries TRBV9 and TRBJ1-6; D is unclear. Germline CDR1 is SGDLS and CDR2 is YYNGEE. The germline V and J ends were trimmed by 1 base and 0 bases, with 20 bases remaining between them. The CDR3 runs 20 residues. The entire variable domain, with the rest obtained from reference TRBV9 and TRBJ1-6, is as follows: DSGVTQTPKHLITATGQRVTLRCSPRSGDLSVYWYQQSLDQGLQFLIQYYNGEERAKGNILERFSAQQFPDLHSELNLSSLELGDSALYFCASSVTSRPTSSSYNSPLHFGNGTRLTVT.

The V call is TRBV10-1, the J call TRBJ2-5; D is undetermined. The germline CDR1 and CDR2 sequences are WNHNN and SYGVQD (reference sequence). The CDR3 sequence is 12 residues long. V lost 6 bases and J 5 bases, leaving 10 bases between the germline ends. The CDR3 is CASRPLQETQYF. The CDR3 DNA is TGCGCCAGCAGGCCTCTGCAGGAGACCCAGTACTTC.

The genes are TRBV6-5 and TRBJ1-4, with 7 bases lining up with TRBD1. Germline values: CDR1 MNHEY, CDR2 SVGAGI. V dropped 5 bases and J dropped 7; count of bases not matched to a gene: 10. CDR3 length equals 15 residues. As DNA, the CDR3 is TGTGCCAGCAGTAGAGGGGGCAGTGATTTTGAAAAACTGTTTTTT. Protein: CASSRGGSDFEKLFF.

The CDR3 sequence: CASSLLFGQTSGYTF. The DNA for the CDR3 is TGTGCCAGTAGTCTGCTCTTCGGACAGACGAGTGGCTACACCTTC. The chain links TRBV19 to TRBJ1-2; D may be TRBD1 (6 bases). The CDR3 has 15 amino acids. The germline V gene has CDR1 LNHDA and CDR2 SQIVND (reference sequence). V lost 5 bases to trimming and J lost 7 bases, with 20 bases between them.

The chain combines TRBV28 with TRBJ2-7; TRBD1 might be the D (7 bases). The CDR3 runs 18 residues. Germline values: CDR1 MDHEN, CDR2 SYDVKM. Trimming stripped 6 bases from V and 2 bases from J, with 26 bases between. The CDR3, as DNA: TGTGCCAGCAGCCTATTCGGGAGTTTACCGGGACAGACCTACGAGCAGTACTTC. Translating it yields CASSLFGSLPGQTYEQYF.

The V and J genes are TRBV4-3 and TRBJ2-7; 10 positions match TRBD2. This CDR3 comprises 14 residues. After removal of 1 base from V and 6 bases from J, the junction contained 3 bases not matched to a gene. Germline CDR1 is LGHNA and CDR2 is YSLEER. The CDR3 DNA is TGCGCCAGCAGCCAAGTTCTAGCGGGAGTCGAGCAGTACTTC. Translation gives CASSQVLAGVEQYF.

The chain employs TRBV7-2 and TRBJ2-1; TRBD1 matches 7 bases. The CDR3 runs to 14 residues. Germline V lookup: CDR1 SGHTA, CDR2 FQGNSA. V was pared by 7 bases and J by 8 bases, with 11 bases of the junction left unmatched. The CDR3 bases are TGTGCCAGCAACGTCGGGACAGCCCAGGATGAGCAGTTCTTC. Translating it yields CASNVGTAQDEQFF.

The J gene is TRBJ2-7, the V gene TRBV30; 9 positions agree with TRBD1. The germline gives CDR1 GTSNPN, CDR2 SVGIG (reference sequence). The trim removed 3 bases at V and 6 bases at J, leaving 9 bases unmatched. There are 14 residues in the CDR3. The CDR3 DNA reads TGTGCCTGGAGCCCCCCGGGACAGGGCTTCGAGCAGTACTTC. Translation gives CAWSPPGQGFEQYF.